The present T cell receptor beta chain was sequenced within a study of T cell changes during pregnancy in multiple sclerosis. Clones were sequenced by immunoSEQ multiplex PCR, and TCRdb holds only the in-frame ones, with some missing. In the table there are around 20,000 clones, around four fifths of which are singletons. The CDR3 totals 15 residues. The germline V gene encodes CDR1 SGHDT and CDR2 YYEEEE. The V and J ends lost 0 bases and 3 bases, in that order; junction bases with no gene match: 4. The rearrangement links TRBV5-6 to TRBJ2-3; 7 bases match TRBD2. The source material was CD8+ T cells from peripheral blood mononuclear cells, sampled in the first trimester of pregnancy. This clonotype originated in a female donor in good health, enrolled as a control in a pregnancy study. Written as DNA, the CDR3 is TGTGCCAGCAGCTTGGAAGCGGGAAGGACAGATACGCAGTATTTT. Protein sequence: CASSLEAGRTDTQYF.